A single sample is the source of the 21 T cell receptor beta chains below, sequenced in a study of spatial heterogeneity in lung cancer. Study-wide results and limits: Expanded intratumoral alpha and beta TCR counts tracked tumor mutation counts.

No antigen has been assigned to these receptors. One entry per CDR3 protein results from TCRdb running MiXCR on the 5' RACE reads. This sample has approximately 3,300 distinct CDR3 sequences, with around 3.3% found just once. Noted time point: sample taken at primary tumor resection. This material consisted of lung tumor tissue, taken at surgery. Source of these receptors: a male donor with early-stage non-small cell lung cancer.

By share of the sample, this clonotype is medium-sized. The V and J genes are TRBV20-1 and TRBJ2-1; 12 bases fit TRBD1. The junction had 11 bases not matched to a gene; V was cut back by 5 bases and J by 9 bases. This CDR3 region has 15 residues. Germline CDR1 is DFQATT and CDR2 is SNEGSKA (reference sequence). The CDR3 loop is CSARPGDRGRVEQFF. CDR3 nucleotides: TGCAGTGCTCGACCCGGGGACAGGGGGCGCGTTGAGCAGTTCTTC.

This clonotype was counted ten times or more. This rearrangement joins TRBV20-1 to TRBJ1-2; D unresolved. V was shortened by 5 bases and J by 8 bases, with 6 bases between the two germline ends. The CDR3 runs to 9 residues. From germline, CDR1 is DFQATT and CDR2 SNEGSKA (reference sequence). The CDR3 DNA reads TGCAGTGCTCTGAGGGGCTACACCTTC. The encoded protein is CSALRGYTF.

In this sample, this clonotype turned up many times. The chain recombines TRBV5-4 with TRBJ2-7; perhaps TRBD2 as D (5 bases). The CDR3 has 12 amino acids. CDR1 and CDR2 (germline): SGHNT, YYREEE (reference sequence). The CDR3 sequence: CAGGPSSYEQYF. CDR3 nucleotides: TGTGCAGGAGGCCCGAGCTCCTACGAGCAGTACTTC.

This clonotype was observed a few times. One junction end does not reproduce the germline sequence, and a read error may be involved. The J gene is TRBJ2-1, the V gene TRBV7-2, with D possibly TRBD1 on 6 matching bases. The CDR3 runs 13 residues. Germline CDR1 and CDR2: SGHTA and FQGNSA. The CDR3: CASSLDRGQTNRF. The CDR3 DNA is TGTGCCAGCAGCTTGGACAGAGGACAGACAAACCGCTTC.

In this sample, this clonotype is large. The chain uses TRBV10-3 and TRBJ2-3; D uncertain. The CDR3 consists of 13 residues. Trimming took 4 bases from V and 5 from J, leaving 10 bases between them. Germline V gene data show CDR1 as ENHRY and CDR2 as SYGVKD. The CDR3 DNA sequence: TGTGCCATCAGTGCGGCGCGTAGAGATACGCAGTATTTT. The encoded protein is CAISAARRDTQYF.

This clonotype is medium-sized (0.01 to 0.1%) by share. The V and J genes are TRBV5-1 and TRBJ2-5, with 9 bases identical to TRBD2. V shed 0 bases and J 2 bases; nucleotides not matched to a gene: 8. The CDR3 is made up of 17 amino acids. Germline V gene sequence: CDR1 SGHRS, CDR2 YFSETQ. CDR3 amino acids: CASSLGQLAGAQETQYF. The CDR3 DNA reads TGCGCCAGCAGCTTGGGCCAACTAGCGGGCGCACAAGAGACCCAGTACTTC.

This clonotype was seen a few times. In DNA, the CDR3 is TGTGCCAGCAGCAAAGGGACGTATCTGACTAACTATGGCTACACCTTC. Its protein product is CASSKGTYLTNYGYTF. V is TRBV5-4 and J is TRBJ1-2, with TRBD1 as a possible D gene (5 bases). The CDR3 covers 16 residues. CDR1 and CDR2 (germline): SGHNT, YYREEE (reference sequence). V was cut by 4 bases and J by 0 bases, with 16 bases left in between.

This clonotype is deemed medium-sized. The J gene is TRBJ2-7, the V gene TRBV20-1; 9 bases line up with TRBD1. CDR1 is DFQATT and CDR2 is SNEGSKA in the germline V gene (reference sequence). This CDR3 is 14 amino acids long. Trimming cost V 6 bases and J 3 bases; bases outside gene matches: 9. CDR3 sequence reads: CSAILSGQGYEQYV. For the CDR3, the DNA is TGCAGTGCCATCCTTTCGGGACAGGGCTACGAGCAGTACGTC.

Within the sample, this clonotype is medium-sized. The V gene is TRBV7-9, the J gene TRBJ1-1; perhaps TRBD1 as D (5 bases). Germline-derived CDR1 and CDR2 are SEHNR and FQNEAQ (reference sequence). The CDR3 is 14 amino acids. The ends were cut back, 0 bases at V and 10 bases at J, with 15 bases in the middle. The CDR3: CASSLAPGPNGAFF. The CDR3 nucleotides are TGTGCCAGCAGCTTAGCGCCAGGGCCTAATGGAGCTTTCTTT.

By share, this clonotype counts as medium-sized. The chain links TRBV6-6 to TRBJ2-2; D not resolved. Germline V gene lookup returns CDR1 MNHNY and CDR2 SVGAGI (reference sequence). The CDR3 has 12 residues. V was clipped by 5 bases and J by 2 bases, with 3 bases between them. As DNA, the CDR3 is TGTGCCAGCAGTCGAAACACCGGGGAGCTGTTTTTT. Translated: CASSRNTGELFF.

Within the sample, this clonotype is medium-sized. The chain links TRBV7-8 to TRBJ2-2, with D possibly TRBD1 on 6 matching bases. Germline V lookup: CDR1 SGHVS, CDR2 FQNEAQ. The CDR3 covers 16 residues. V lost 5 bases, J lost 0 bases, and 13 bases lay in between. The CDR3 loop is CASSPYRVANTGELFF. The CDR3 DNA follows: TGTGCCAGCAGCCCCTACAGGGTCGCGAACACCGGGGAGCTGTTTTTT.

This clonotype showed up many times. This sequence joins TRBV5-5 and TRBJ2-1; D is tentatively TRBD1 or TRBD2 (6 bases each). Trimming pared 5 bases from V and 1 base from J, leaving 19 bases between. Germline values: CDR1 SGHKS, CDR2 YYEKEE (reference sequence). The CDR3 consists of 17 residues. For the CDR3, the DNA is TGTGCCAGCAGGACGGGGGCAGGGCAGGGATCCTACAATGAGCAGTTCTTC. Translation: CASRTGAGQGSYNEQFF. The full variable domain, in which reference TRBV5-5 and TRBJ2-1 provide the parts outside the CDR3, is DAGVTQSPTHLIKTRGQQVTLRCSPISGHKSVSWYQQVLGQGPQFIFQYYEKEERGRGNFPDRFSARQFPNYSSELNVNALLLGDSALYLCASRTGAGQGSYNEQFFGPGTRLTVL.

The sample holds many counts of this clonotype. The chain joins TRBV7-8 to TRBJ2-5; D might be TRBD2 (5 bases). The CDR3 loop spans 13 amino acids. Trimming pared 1 base from V and 5 bases from J, leaving 8 bases between. CDR1 SGHVS and CDR2 FQNEAQ come from the germline V gene. This CDR3 is CASSLGTAETQYF. The CDR3, as DNA: TGTGCCAGCAGCTTAGGGACTGCGGAGACCCAGTACTTC.

This clonotype occurred many times. The chain links TRBV12-3 or TRBV12-4 to TRBJ1-2; D possibly corresponds to TRBD1 (6 bases). The CDR3 is made up of 13 amino acids. The V and J ends lost 2 bases and 4 bases respectively, with 8 bases between them. The CDR3, as DNA: TGTGCCAGCAGTTTAAGGGGGGGCTATGGCTACACCTTC. Its translation is CASSLRGGYGYTF.

By share, this clonotype counts as medium-sized. This chain uses TRBV20-1 with TRBJ2-3; the match to TRBD2 covers 12 bases. The V segment lost 5 bases and the J segment 2 bases; nucleotides outside the gene matches: 8. The CDR3 loop spans 16 amino acids. Germline CDR1 and CDR2: DFQATT and SNEGSKA (reference sequence). CDR3: CSAGVTSGGYTDTQYF. The CDR3 DNA reads as TGCAGTGCTGGAGTCACTAGCGGGGGGTACACAGATACGCAGTATTTT.

This clonotype showed up many times. Written as DNA, the CDR3 is TGCAGCGTTGAAAGGTGGGACAGCCACACTGAAGCTTTCTTT. Protein product: CSVERWDSHTEAFF. J is TRBJ1-1 and V is TRBV29-1; 7 nucleotides agree with TRBD1. The J segment lost 3 bases and the V segment lost 2 bases, leaving 6 bases of the junction unmatched. The CDR3 has 14 residues. Germline CDR1 reads SQVTM; CDR2 reads ANQGSEA.

This clonotype was detected ten times or more. The chain uses TRBV20-1 and TRBJ2-3; 14 positions match TRBD2. V was clipped by 6 bases and J by 0 bases; unmatched bases: 5. CDR1 and CDR2 (germline): DFQATT, SNEGSKA (reference sequence). The CDR3 covers 16 residues. In DNA, the CDR3 is TGCAGTGCCCAGGGACTAGCGGGGGCCAGCACAGATACGCAGTATTTT. Translating gives CSAQGLAGASTDTQYF.

This clonotype showed up many times. This sequence joins TRBV5-1 and TRBJ2-5, with TRBD2 matching 10 bases. Germline V gene lookup returns CDR1 SGHRS and CDR2 YFSETQ. The CDR3 length is 15 residues. V lost 5 bases to trimming and J lost 4 bases; unmatched junction nucleotides: 8. The CDR3 DNA reads TGCGCCAGCAGTCCGCTAGCGGGGGATTTAGAGACCCAGTACTTC. This gives the protein CASSPLAGDLETQYF. The entire variable domain, with the rest obtained from reference TRBV5-1 and TRBJ2-5, is as follows: KAGVTQTPRYLIKTRGQQVTLSCSPISGHRSVSWYQQTPGQGLQFLFEYFSETQRNKGNFPGRFSGRQFSNSRSEMNVSTLELGDSALYLCASSPLAGDLETQYFGPGTRLLVL.

This clonotype was seen only a few times. V and J are TRBV3-1 and TRBJ1-1; D is unclear. The CDR3 has 14 amino acids. Germline V gene sequence: CDR1 LGHDT, CDR2 YNNKEL (reference sequence). V was cut by 0 bases and J by 1 base, with 6 bases left in between. CDR3 region: CASSQDFRNTEAFF. The CDR3 DNA is TGTGCCAGCAGCCAAGATTTTCGGAACACTGAAGCTTTCTTT.

By proportion, this clonotype is medium-sized. V gene TRBV5-1 combines with J gene TRBJ2-5; 8 bases map to TRBD1. V lost 5 bases to trimming and J lost 4 bases; unmatched junction nucleotides: 10. The CDR3 is 15 amino acids. Germline values: CDR1 SGHRS, CDR2 YFSETQ. The chain's CDR3 is CASRESTQGGETQYF. The CDR3 coding sequence is TGCGCCAGCAGGGAATCAACACAGGGGGGAGAGACCCAGTACTTC.

In its sample, this clonotype is medium-sized. The genes are TRBV7-2 and TRBJ1-1; D possibly corresponds to TRBD1 (5 bases). In germline, CDR1 is SGHTA, CDR2 FQGNSA. V was pared by 5 bases and J by 3 bases, with 16 bases between. The CDR3 extends over 15 amino acids. This chain's CDR3 is CASSPQGLPDTEAFF. Written as DNA, the CDR3 is TGTGCCAGCAGCCCCCAGGGACTTCCGGACACTGAAGCTTTCTTT.